This T cell receptor (beta chain) was captured by sequencing in a study of shared clonotypes between healthy human individuals. Turning to the study itself: Each donor contributed plates that comprised three CD4 naive, three CD4 memory, two CD8 naive and one CD8 memory.

In the naive CD8 group, cells lacked CD45RO and were positively selected for CCR7, so terminally differentiated effector memory CD45RA+ cells were left out. The germline V gene encodes CDR1 SGHNT and CDR2 YYREEE (reference sequence). This CDR3 has 13 residues. After removal of 4 bases from V and 5 bases from J, the junction contained 5 bases not matched to a gene. The table came from immunoSEQ multiplex PCR; TCRdb's copy has only in-frame clones and leaves some out. The data show 2 million or so clones, with about 95% seen just once and 1% to 1.3% held by the top ten. The source of this sequence is a man aged 18 to 35 in good health. The chain employs TRBV5-4 and TRBJ2-7, with TRBD2 identical over 8 bases. The sample consisted of naive CD8+ T cells sorted from blood. CDR3: CASSRALADEQYF. Here the CDR3 DNA reads TGTGCCAGCAGCCGTGCACTAGCGGACGAGCAGTACTTC.